The T cell receptor (beta chain) under discussion was sequenced for a study of blood T cell repertoires in COVID-19. Study at large: Samples representing acute and convalescent COVID-19 were sourced from the United States, Italy and Spain.

Trimming took 4 bases from V and 5 from J; bases not matched to a gene: 10. Germline values: CDR1 SGHDN, CDR2 FVKESK. The CDR3 has 16 amino acids. The assay was immunoSEQ multiplex PCR, and TCRdb's table has in-frame clones only and misses some. The sample holds fewer than 500,000 clones, approximately 86% seen once. Living in about two dozen US areas, the participants were between roughly 18 and 90 years of age. Researchers sorted participants into cohorts using their self-reported clinical history. Resolution of symptoms, clearance, or two negative PCRs was present in recovered Cohort 3 donors. The rearrangement uses TRBV14 and TRBJ2-2, with 7 nucleotides matching TRBD2. The specimen sequenced was PBMCs or T cells enriched from blood (not recorded which). The TCR sequence derives from a woman aged 18 to 35 who had recovered from COVID-19. The CDR3 sequence is CASSPKGRAGTGELFF. The CDR3 DNA is TGTGCCAGCAGCCCTAAGGGGAGGGCAGGAACCGGGGAGCTGTTTTTT. The full variable domain, its missing parts supplied by reference TRBV14 and TRBJ2-2, is EAGVTQFPSHSVIEKGQTVTLRCDPISGHDNLYWYRRVMGKEIKFLLHFVKESKQDESGMPNNRFLAERTGGTYSTLKVQPAELEDSGVYFCASSPKGRAGTGELFFGEGSRLTVL.